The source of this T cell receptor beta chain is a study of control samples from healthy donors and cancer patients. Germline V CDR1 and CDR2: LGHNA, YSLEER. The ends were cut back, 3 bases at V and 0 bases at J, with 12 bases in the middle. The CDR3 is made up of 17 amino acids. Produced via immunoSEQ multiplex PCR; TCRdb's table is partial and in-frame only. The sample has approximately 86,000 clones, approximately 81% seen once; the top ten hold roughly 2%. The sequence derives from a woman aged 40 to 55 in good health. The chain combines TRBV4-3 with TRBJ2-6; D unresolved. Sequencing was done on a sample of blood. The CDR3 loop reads CASSHPIRPSGANVLTF. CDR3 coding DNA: TGCGCCAGCAGCCACCCCATCAGACCCTCTGGGGCCAACGTCCTGACTTTC.